This passage covers 11 T cell receptor beta chains from one sample sequenced in a study of cytomegalovirus exposure and HLA in healthy donors. PCR was performed using 60 Vbeta and 13 Jbeta primers. Profiled with immunoSEQ multiplex PCR; TCRdb holds only in-frame clones, not every one. The sample holds about 190,000 clones, more than 65% seen once. Material: PBMCs. All receptors derive from a man between 45 and 60 years old in good health and CMV-seronegative.

V usage is TRBV7-3 and J usage is TRBJ2-2, with D uncertain. Trimming removed 5 bases at V and 2 bases at J, with 3 bases between. The CDR3 loop spans 12 amino acids. CDR1 SGHTA and CDR2 FQGTGA come from the germline V gene. The CDR3 region has the DNA TGTGCCAGCAGCCCAAACACCGGGGAGCTGTTTTTT. Its translation: CASSPNTGELFF.

This chain joins TRBV2 and TRBJ1-1, with D possibly TRBD1 on 5 matching bases. Between the trimmed V and J ends, which lost 6 bases and 3 bases, there was a span of 8 bases. Looked up from germline, CDR1 is SNHLY and CDR2 is FYNNEI. This CDR3 is built from 12 residues. CDR3 sequence: CASRGPDTEAFF. The CDR3, as DNA: TGTGCCAGCAGGGGGCCCGACACTGAAGCTTTCTTT.

About this clone itself: The sample contains more than one DNA sequence encoding this CDR3. V usage is TRBV6-1 and J usage is TRBJ1-5; 10 bases fit TRBD1. The V segment lost 6 bases and the J segment 5 bases; nucleotides outside the gene matches: 1. There are 13 residues in the CDR3. CDR1 is MNHNS and CDR2 is SASEGT in the germline V gene. CDR3 in amino acids: CASSGQGDQPQHF. CDR3 coding DNA: TGTGCCAGCAGCGGACAGGGGGATCAGCCCCAGCATTTT.

This clone was recorded a few times. This chain links TRBV6-1 with TRBJ2-6; tentatively, D is TRBD2 (6 bases). The CDR3 spans 17 residues. Germline CDR1 MNHNS, CDR2 SASEGT. V lost 4 bases, J lost 1 base, and 14 bases lay in between. The CDR3: CASSGWGEGSGANVLTF. The CDR3 region has the DNA TGTGCCAGCAGTGGGTGGGGGGAAGGTTCTGGGGCCAACGTCCTGACTTTC.

The gene calls are TRBV2 and TRBJ1-2, with TRBD1 matching over 7 bases. The V and J ends lost 5 bases and 7 bases, in that order; junction bases with no gene match: 7. CDR1 and CDR2 from the germline V gene are SNHLY and FYNNEI. The CDR3 sequence is 13 residues long. CDR3 sequence (DNA): TGTGCCAGCAGTAGACAGGGACTTGCTGGCTACACCTTC. Translation: CASSRQGLAGYTF.

The rearrangement joins TRBV6-5 to TRBJ2-1; D might be TRBD2 (6 bases). Germline lookup yields CDR1 MNHEY and CDR2 SVGAGI. This CDR3 contains 15 residues. Deletions cut 7 bases from V and 12 bases from J, with 25 bases between. The chain's CDR3 is CASTPLAGYRGWQFF. CDR3 nucleotide sequence: TGTGCCAGCACCCCCCTGGCAGGGTACCGGGGGTGGCAGTTCTTC.

This clone was seen a handful of times. The chain is built from TRBV1 and TRBJ2-3; the DNA was not compared with TRBD2, the D call given in the table. TRBV1 is a pseudogene segment. This CDR3 has 19 amino acids. The CDR3 spells CTSSHPTSGGVSSTDTQYF. DNA of the CDR3: TGCACCAGCAGCCACCCAACTAGCGGGGGGGTGTCGAGCACAGATACGCAGTATTTT.

The rearrangement joins TRBV6-5 to TRBJ2-7; weak D call: TRBD2 (5 bases). V lost 7 bases and J lost 5, with 18 bases in between. This CDR3 is built from 14 residues. CDR1 is MNHEY and CDR2 is SVGAGI in the germline V gene. CDR3 in amino acids: CASTLRGSVHEQYF. The CDR3 nucleotides are TGTGCCAGCACCCTCAGAGGGTCCGTCCACGAGCAGTACTTC.

V usage is TRBV2 and J usage is TRBJ2-7, with D possibly matching TRBD2 (6 bases). CDR3 length equals 12 residues. V was trimmed by 7 bases and J by 0 bases, leaving 7 bases between them. Looked up from germline, CDR1 is SNHLY and CDR2 is FYNNEI. DNA of the CDR3: TGTGCCAGCAATAGCGGCTCCTACGAGCAGTACTTC. The encoded protein is CASNSGSYEQYF.

V usage is TRBV7-2 and J usage is TRBJ1-5, with TRBD1 matching over 7 bases. The germline CDR1 and CDR2 sequences are SGHTA and FQGNSA. With V trimmed by 5 bases and J by 2 bases, 6 bases remained unmatched. The CDR3 is made up of 15 amino acids. CDR3 DNA: TGTGCCAGCAGCCCACAGGGGAGTGGCAATCAGCCCCAGCATTTT. Translating gives CASSPQGSGNQPQHF. The whole variable domain, filled in from reference TRBV7-2 and TRBJ1-5, reads GAGVSQSPSNKVTEKGKDVELRCDPISGHTALYWYRQSLGQGLEFLIYFQGNSAPDKSGLPSDRFSAERTGGSVSTLTIQRTQQEDSAVYLCASSPQGSGNQPQHFGDGTRLSIL.

The chain couples TRBV6-5 to TRBJ1-2; no clear D. CDR1 is MNHEY and CDR2 is SVGAGI in the germline V gene. V dropped 5 bases and J dropped 1 base, with 11 bases sitting between them. This CDR3 has 14 residues. The CDR3 DNA reads TGTGCCAGCAGTGAAGGCGGAAGTAACTATGGCTACACCTTC. Encoded protein: CASSEGGSNYGYTF.